This T cell receptor beta chain came from a study of blood T cells in healthy people across ages (dated by TCRdb to between 2015 and 2017). General notes on the study: Template switching captured roughly one uniquely barcoded TCR beta cDNA molecule per two T cells in model experiments. Donors of different ages were randomly distributed across sequencing lanes to avoid experimental bias. Donors were grouped into four age groups: young (average roughly 17 years), middle-aged (under 40), aged (around 60) and long-lived (about 82). The study measured age-related changes in TCR beta repertoire diversity using deep sequencing normalized with unique cDNA molecular identifiers. For two donors (one aged 18 to 30 and one aged 80 or older), the study analyzed two additional independent replicas of 1 million unique cDNA reads from the same blood draw. Overall study results and their limits: Donor CMV infection status was unknown, potentially confounding age-related changes in expanded clonotypes. Total diversity estimates from one million sequenced T cells were considered lower bounds and underestimates. A strong correlation was found between observed TCR beta diversity and the percentage of naive T cells measured by flow cytometry. Because profiling used bulk unsorted PBMCs, naive and antigen-experienced compartments could not be compared conclusively. Compared with the aged group, the long-lived group had more naive CD4+ T cells, fewer expanded clones and increased TCR diversity, a pattern suggesting age selection. Observed TCR beta diversity per million T cells fell roughly linearly with age, and a significant reduction was already apparent by age around 40.

Reading the germline V gene gives CDR1 MDHEN and CDR2 SYDVKM. Counted from cysteine to phenylalanine, this CDR3 has 15 amino acids. Only CDR3 DNA remains: 45 bases, in frame from the first base. V is cut back by 6 bases and J by 5 bases, with 12 bases in the junction unmatched. The library was built by means of 5' RACE. Sequenced on an Illumina HiSeq 2500. A second 7 to 11 cycle PCR used a sample-barcoded 5' primer and a J-beta primer mix. A unique molecular identifier was introduced onto each TCR beta cDNA molecule by a template-switch 5' adaptor carrying 12 random nucleotides. At least 2.5 million CDR3-containing paired-end reads were obtained from each sample. The Mint cDNA synthesis kit, primed by a TRBC-specific oligonucleotide, was used to synthesize first-strand cDNA from all RNA. After uracil-DNA glycosylase treatment, a first 18-cycle PCR used universal primers M1SS and BC2_uni_R on all cDNA. In the source study's methods: For normalization, 1 million high-quality reads were randomly selected from each sample, with every read carrying a distinct molecular identifier. Instead of being binned into consensus sequences, reads that shared molecular identifiers were thrown out. MiTCR, with a Q25 quality threshold and the strictest error-elimination algorithm, was used for CDR3 identification, clonotype clustering and error correction. Lower-bound total TCR beta diversity was estimated with a nonparametric unseen species model using Euler transformation. TCRdb took the public reads, trimmed them with fastp at Q25, ran MiXCR for clone calling and kept in-frame beta chains. Here each entry gathers all rows of one CDR3 protein and keeps the most common genes and DNA. The V and J calls and clone size are TCRdb's, not the authors'. The sample has about 680,000 distinct CDR3 sequences on record, around 48% of them singletons. The leading ten clones occupy 30% to 35% of the sample.

As regards this clonotype: Its antigen is not yet known. Nothing much larger sits one base from this clone, and base qualities are not available.

Donors were 39 systemically healthy Caucasian individuals from Russia aged roughly 6 to 100 years. Each donor gave approximately 10 milliliters of peripheral blood, collected into EDTA-treated Vacutainer tubes. PBMCs were isolated by Ficoll-Paque density-gradient centrifugation, with at least 6 million obtained per sample. Total RNA, at least 6 micrograms per sample, was extracted from PBMCs with Trizol reagent. The percentages of naive CD45RAhigh/CD27high T cells were determined by flow cytometry on a PBMC aliquot from every donor. This TCR derives from an older woman in good health. The sequenced material came from blood. This receptor chain uses TRBV28 and TRBJ2-5, with 7 central nucleotides matching TRBD2. The nucleotide sequence reads TGTGCCAGCAGCCCCCCCGGGGGGTTGATGGAGACCCAGTACTTC. The encoded protein is CASSPPGGLMETQYF.